This T cell receptor (beta chain) was obtained from a study of blood T cell repertoires in COVID-19. Study background: Sites in the United States, Italy and Spain provided acute and convalescent COVID-19 samples.

Clinical histories supplied by participants themselves formed the basis of cohort assignment. The recovered donors of Cohort 3 showed two negative PCRs, clearance, or symptom resolution. This table comes from immunoSEQ multiplex PCR, and its TCRdb copy is limited to in-frame clones, with some not included. This table has about 180,000 clones, 75% to 90% appearing once. Germline V gene data show CDR1 as MNHEY and CDR2 as SVGAGI. The V end was cut by 6 bases, the J end by 9 bases, with 15 bases between. CDR3 length equals 14 residues. This rearrangement joins TRBV6-5 to TRBJ2-6, with a possible D match to TRBD1 (5 bases). The specimen sequenced was PBMCs or T cells enriched from blood (not recorded which). The receptor's source is a man in his forties who had recovered from COVID-19. CDR3 DNA: TGTGCCAGCAGCTCCGGGCAGGGTGGCAACGTCCTGACTTTC. Translated: CASSSGQGGNVLTF.